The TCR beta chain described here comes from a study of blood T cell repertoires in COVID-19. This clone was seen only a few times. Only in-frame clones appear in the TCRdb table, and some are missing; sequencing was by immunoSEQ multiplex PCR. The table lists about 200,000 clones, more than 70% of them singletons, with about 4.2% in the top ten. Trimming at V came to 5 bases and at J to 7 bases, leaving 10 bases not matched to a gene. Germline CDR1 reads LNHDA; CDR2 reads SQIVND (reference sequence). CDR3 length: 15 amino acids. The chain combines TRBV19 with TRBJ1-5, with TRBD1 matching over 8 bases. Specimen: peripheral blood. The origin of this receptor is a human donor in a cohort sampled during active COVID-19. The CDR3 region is CASSPGQGSAQPQHF. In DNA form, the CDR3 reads TGTGCCAGTAGTCCTGGACAGGGCTCGGCGCAGCCCCAGCATTTT.